These 9 T cell receptor beta chains originate from one sample sequenced in a study of T cells in Graves' hyperthyroidism and ophthalmopathy. TCR beta CDR3 sequences were amplified from RNA transcripts. The TCR CDR3 was amplified in a first-round RT-PCR using the HTBI primer set. TCRdb analysed the multiplex PCR reads with MiXCR anew, one entry per CDR3 protein. This table has about 320,000 distinct CDR3 sequences, 16% appearing once. Sequences were obtained from blood. The receptors derive from a man aged 30-40 years with Graves' hyperthyroidism.

The V call is TRBV2, the J call TRBJ1-6; 8 nucleotides align to TRBD1. Germline V gene sequence: CDR1 SNHLY, CDR2 FYNNEI. The CDR3 sequence is 16 residues long. Unmatched junction bases numbered 14, after V lost 6 bases and J lost 10 bases. CDR3 sequence: CASREASRQGSSPLHF. CDR3 bases: TGTGCCAGCAGGGAGGCCTCGCGACAGGGGAGCTCACCCCTCCACTTT.

In its sample, this clonotype was seen many times. The chain links TRBV5-1 to TRBJ2-1; no definite D call. Deletions cut 4 bases from V and 4 bases from J, with 9 bases between. The CDR3 spans 13 residues. Looked up from germline, CDR1 is SGHRS and CDR2 is YFSETQ. CDR3 in amino acids: CASSGGVYNEQFF. The CDR3 DNA reads as TGCGCCAGCAGCGGTGGGGTATACAATGAGCAGTTCTTC.

In this sample, this clonotype turned up many times. The rearrangement joins TRBV7-9 to TRBJ2-3; 7 bases map to TRBD1. CDR3 size: 15 residues. V was pared by 4 bases and J by 4 bases, with 8 bases of the junction left unmatched. The germline V gene has CDR1 SEHNR and CDR2 FQNEAQ (reference sequence). The CDR3 bases are TGTGCCAGCAGCTGGGATGGACAGGCCCCAGATACGCAGTATTTT. It translates to CASSWDGQAPDTQYF.

This clonotype was recorded many times. The chain joins TRBV12-3 or TRBV12-4 to TRBJ2-1; tentatively, D is TRBD1 or TRBD2 (5 bases each). CDR3 length: 15 amino acids. V lost 7 bases, J lost 8 bases, and 21 bases lay in between. CDR3 protein: CASTYPGRLLDEQFF. In DNA, the CDR3 is TGTGCCAGCACCTATCCGGGACGACTTCTCGATGAGCAGTTCTTC.

Details on this clonotype: This may stem from a read error, because a much larger clone lies one nucleotide away. This chain uses TRBV5-1 with TRBJ2-5; 8 bases agree with TRBD1. Trimming removed 4 bases from V and 4 bases from J; junction bases left unmatched: 6. CDR3 length: 14 residues. Germline values: CDR1 SGHRS, CDR2 YFSETQ. The CDR3 coding sequence is TGCGCCAGCAGCAGTCCCGGGACAGGAGAGACCCAGTACTTC. Amino acids: CASSSPGTGETQYF. Full variable domain (remainder filled in from reference TRBV5-1 and TRBJ2-5): KAGVTQTPRYLIKTRGQQVTLSCSPISGHRSVSWYQQTPGQGLQFLFEYFSETQRNKGNFPGRFSGRQFSNSRSEMNVSTLELGDSALYLCASSSPGTGETQYFGPGTRLLVL.

This clonotype showed up just a few times. V gene TRBV5-8 combines with J gene TRBJ2-7; TRBD2 agrees at 11 bases. The V segment lost 4 bases and the J segment 6 bases; nucleotides outside the gene matches: 15. The CDR3 has 17 amino acids. The V gene's germline CDR1 is SGHTS and CDR2 YDEGEE. CDR3 nucleotide sequence: TGTGCCAGCAGCGACGGGACTAGCGGACCCCACGGCTCCGAGCAGTACTTC. Its protein product is CASSDGTSGPHGSEQYF.

This clonotype was detected a few times. The V gene is TRBV9, the J gene TRBJ2-3; 7 bases line up with TRBD1. This CDR3 comprises 17 residues. V trimming: 4 bases; J trimming: 0 bases; junction bases outside the gene matches: 11. Germline loops: CDR1 SGDLS, CDR2 YYNGEE. The CDR3 sequence is CASSFGQVEWSTDTQYF. The CDR3 nucleotides read TGTGCCAGCAGCTTTGGACAGGTGGAGTGGAGCACAGATACGCAGTATTTT.

The chain carries TRBV9 and TRBJ2-3; D is undetermined. The CDR3 is 13 amino acids. Germline V gene data show CDR1 as SGDLS and CDR2 as YYNGEE. Trimming removed 4 bases from V and 6 bases from J, with 12 bases in between. The CDR3 DNA reads TGTGCCAGCAGCCAACCCGTCTCGGATACGCAGTATTTT. Translated: CASSQPVSDTQYF.

This clonotype appeared a few times. The chain employs TRBV28 and TRBJ2-3, with TRBD2 as a possible D gene (5 bases). CDR3 length equals 12 residues. Trimming removed 5 bases from V and 14 bases from J, with 17 bases in between. Germline V gene data show CDR1 as MDHEN and CDR2 as SYDVKM. As DNA, the CDR3 is TGTGCCAGCAGTATTCCGGGGTTTGGCAGGTATTTT. Translation gives CASSIPGFGRYF.